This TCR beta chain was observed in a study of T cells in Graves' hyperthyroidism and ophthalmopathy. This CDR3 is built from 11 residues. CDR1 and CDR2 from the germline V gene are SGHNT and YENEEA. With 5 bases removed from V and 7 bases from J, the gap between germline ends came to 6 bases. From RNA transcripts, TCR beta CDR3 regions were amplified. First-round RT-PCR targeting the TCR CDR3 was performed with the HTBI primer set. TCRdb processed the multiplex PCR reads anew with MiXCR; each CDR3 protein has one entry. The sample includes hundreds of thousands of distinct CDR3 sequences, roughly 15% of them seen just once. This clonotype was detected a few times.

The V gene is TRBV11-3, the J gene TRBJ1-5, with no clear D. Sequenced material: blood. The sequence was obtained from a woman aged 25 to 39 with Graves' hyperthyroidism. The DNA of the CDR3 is TGTGCCAGCAGCCGGGCCCAGCCCCAGCATTTT. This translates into CASSRAQPQHF.